A selection of T cell receptor beta chains follows, all from one sample in a study of cytomegalovirus exposure and HLA in healthy donors. Profiled with immunoSEQ multiplex PCR; TCRdb holds only in-frame clones, not every one. The data show fewer than 250,000 clones, with 77% seen just once and 2% to 2.5% held by the top ten. Material for sequencing was PBMCs. Source of these receptors: a woman in her thirties in good health and CMV-seropositive. CDR3s include the opening cysteine and the closing phenylalanine or tryptophan.

J,V,CDR3
TRBJ1-2,TRBV5-1,CASSLDTGTAANYGYTF
TRBJ1-1,TRBV28,CASSSFGQGETEAFF
TRBJ2-5,TRBV5-6,CASSPPQGASGQYF
TRBJ1-2,TRBV30,CAWSVGGASGYTF
TRBJ2-7,TRBV6-6,CASRAGVTYEQYF
TRBJ1-1,TRBV6-1,CATRSGPSYTEAFF
TRBJ1-1,TRBV7-9,CASGHQGQLNTEAFF
TRBJ2-1,TRBV10-1,CASKSLTSSGGSYNEQFF
TRBJ2-3,TRBV14,CASSQLGATGTSTQYF
TRBJ1-2,TRBV28,CASSPPTVTRMRGYTF
TRBJ1-5,TRBV7-8,CASSPREGGPTFSNQPQHF
TRBJ2-3,TRBV14,CASSQARSGRAGGTDTQYF
TRBJ2-3,TRBV10-1,CASSEGTAGGLDTQYF
TRBJ1-5,TRBV7-9,CASSPGPSNQPQHF
NA,TRBV4-3,CASSQGSTSGAYEQYF
TRBJ2-7,TRBV4-1,CASSQVGQGQFEQYF
TRBJ2-1,TRBV27,CASHRQGLYNEQFF
TRBJ2-1,TRBV4-1,CASSQGTGKYNEQFF
TRBJ2-5,TRBV5-1,CASSYGTIGWETQYF
TRBJ1-4,TRBV18,CASSQPSQANEKLFF
TRBJ2-5,TRBV7-2,CASRITSSRETQYF
TRBJ2-7,TRBV15,CATSRHSPGQGYYEQYF
TRBJ2-3,TRBV19,CASSILSGGSTDTQYF
TRBJ2-1,TRBV6-4,CASRDKGLGEQFF
TRBJ1-2,TRBV28,CASSTWTGGHYGYTF
TRBJ2-1,TRBV30,CAWGENLAVNEQFF
TRBJ2-3,TRBV7-3,CASSLGQITDTQYF
TRBJ1-6,TRBV5-1,CASSLGAGGNSPLHF
TRBJ2-3,TRBV27,CASSLTSGGDTQYF
TRBJ2-5,TRBV4-1,CASSQERLARETQYF
TRBJ2-7,TRBV7-8,CASSPWGGSYEQYF
TRBJ1-2,TRBV6-6,CASSYSGTEGYTF
TRBJ2-7,TRBV10-2,CASTLGGQTYEQYF
TRBJ2-2,TRBV18,CASSPDLLSGNTGELFF
TRBJ2-1,TRBV11-3,CASSEISGPYNEQFF
TRBJ1-4,TRBV18,CASSLVTGNEKLFF
TRBJ1-5,TRBV7-2,CASSTKGDQPQHF
TRBJ2-1,TRBV5-4,CASSSGQISYNEQFF
TRBJ1-2,TRBV5-1,CASSPGTGLNYGYTF
TRBJ2-7,TRBV2,CASSRTGGASYEQYF
TRBJ2-5,TRBV9,CASSVRGRETQYF
TRBJ1-1,TRBV6-5,CASSAGQGRTEAFF
TRBJ2-7,TRBV19,CASSIRQGFREQYF
TRBJ2-5,TRBV15,CATSRTNRDRLWGTQYF
TRBJ1-5,TRBV19,CASSIDVEQPQHF
TRBJ1-5,TRBV5-1,CASSLAGQGQPQHF
TRBJ1-5,TRBV19,CASNSQGTGASQPQHF
TRBJ1-6,TRBV7-2,CASSLSGPSSPLHF
TRBJ2-5,TRBV30,CAWSVQSGQYF
TRBJ2-2,TRBV2,CARTGLNTGELFF
TRBJ2-1,TRBV5-1,CASSLRGGTYNEQFF
TRBJ2-7,TRBV4-3,CASSQRNQGIYEQYF